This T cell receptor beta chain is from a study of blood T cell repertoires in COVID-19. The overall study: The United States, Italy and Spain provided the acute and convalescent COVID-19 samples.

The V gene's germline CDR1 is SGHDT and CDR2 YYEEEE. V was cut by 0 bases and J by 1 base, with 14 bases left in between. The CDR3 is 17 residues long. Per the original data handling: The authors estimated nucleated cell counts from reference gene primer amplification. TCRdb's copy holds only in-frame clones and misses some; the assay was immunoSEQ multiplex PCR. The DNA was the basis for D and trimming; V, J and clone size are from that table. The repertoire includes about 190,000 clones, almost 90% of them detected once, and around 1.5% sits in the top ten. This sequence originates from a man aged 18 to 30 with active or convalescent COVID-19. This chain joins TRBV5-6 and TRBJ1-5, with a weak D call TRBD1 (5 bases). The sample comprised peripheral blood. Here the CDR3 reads CASSLAAGRRSNQPQHF. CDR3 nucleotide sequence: TGTGCCAGCAGCTTGGCCGCGGGACGGAGAAGCAATCAGCCCCAGCATTTT. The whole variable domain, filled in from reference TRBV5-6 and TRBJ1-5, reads DAGVTQSPTHLIKTRGQQVTLRCSPKSGHDTVSWYQQALGQGPQFIFQYYEEEERQRGNFPDRFSGHQFPNYSSELNVNALLLGDSALYLCASSLAAGRRSNQPQHFGDGTRLSIL.